A selection of T cell receptor beta chains follows, all from one sample in a study of radiation and T cells in renal cell carcinoma. TCRdb's copy holds only in-frame clones and misses some; the assay was immunoSEQ multiplex PCR. The table has 95,000 to 150,000 clones, approximately 80% seen once. Sequencing was performed on blood, taken from a patient whose treatment included radiotherapy and nephrectomy. Receptor source: a woman in her fifties or sixties with renal cell carcinoma. Both conserved end residues are part of each CDR3.

>TRBV27
CASSQIPGTSGNNEQFF
>TRBV5-1
CASSWNLGQNYGYTF
>TRBV29-1
CSVEDGQDPNYGYTF
>TRBV7-2
CASSLDSNYGYTF
>TRBV30
CAWSGWGHLNTEAFF
>TRBV30
CAWSPRDRGLYEQYF
>TRBV13
CASSPGGSEQFF
>TRBV6-6
CASSYNSPTGELFF
>TRBV2
CASSPTGREKLFF
>TRBV5-4
CASSPRTSGIVNEQFF
>TRBV6-6
CASSLISGTEYGYTF
>TRBV30
CAAKGGGETQYF
>TRBV27
CASTSRWQRSSYNEQFF
>TRBV27
CASSLGTVAYEQYF
>TRBV9
CASSADAQGTYEQYF
>TRBV7-9
CASSSPGGVDTDTQYF
>TRBV28
CASSYLRGEEQFF
>TRBV6-5
CASSYSKTLGNTIYF
>TRBV4-3
CASSPGHGTDTQYF
>TRBV7-9
CASSLSGQSHEKLFF
>TRBV28
CASSPPTGLTLAYGYTF
>TRBV19
CASSIEGTAGNTEAFF
>TRBV19
CASSTYEGGIGYEQYF
>TRBV9
CASSVGHQNTEAFF
>TRBV30
CAWSDLTLQPRTDTQYF
>TRBV7-2
CASSPLGARQPQHF
>TRBV11-2
CASSLVPGTVTYEQYF
>TRBV9
CASSDLTEQFF
>TRBV5-1
CASSAQQDIGFF
>TRBV18
CASSPTVVGFGSTDTQYF
>TRBV19
CASHSGQGADTQYF
>TRBV6-1
CASSEQGLGNQPQHF
>TRBV9
CASSVGGSYTGELFF